This TCR beta chain was recovered during a study of metastatic and nonmetastatic thyroid tumors. The study's findings and limits: Reported TCR beta diversity, measured in blood and tumor, was significantly higher for malignant thyroid tumors than for benign nodules.

This CDR3 is 14 amino acids long. The V end lost 1 base, the J end lost 4 bases, and 10 bases lay between the germline ends. In germline, CDR1 is KGHSH, CDR2 LQKENI. This clone was counted a few times. Its antigen is not identified. TCRdb re-called the PCR reads via MiXCR. The table shows approximately 31,000 clones, with under 20% occurring only once. None of the patients had undergone any treatment ahead of thyroid surgery. V usage is TRBV18 and J usage is TRBJ2-5; D uncertain. The receptor's source is a female donor with papillary thyroid cancer or a benign thyroid nodule (not recorded which). Some clones in this sample may be carry-over from other donors' samples. Sequenced sample: blood. CDR3 amino acids: CASSPRLEPETQYF. The CDR3 DNA reads as TGTGCCAGCTCACCACGGCTAGAGCCAGAGACCCAGTACTTC.